The clone carrying this TCR beta chain has just a few counts. Antigen: not known. This sample's time point: cycle 4 day 1 (C4D1), after more than five weeks of nivolumab. Brentuximab vedotin exposure varied among the patients, all of whom had relapsed after autologous stem cell transplantation. From thawed PBMCs, CD4+ T cells were purified using magnetic negative selection. Trimming cost V 3 bases and J 5 bases, with 7 bases left between them. The CDR3 contains 12 residues. Per the germline V gene, CDR1 is SGHTA and CDR2 is FQGNSA. This record comes from a study of PD-1 blockade in classical Hodgkin lymphoma. Findings of the study overall: Partial responders and progressors had significantly lower baseline TCR diversity. Individuals initiating nivolumab under 1 year after ASCT were excluded. Newly diagnosed patients were reported to exhibit reduced baseline TCR diversity relative to healthy donors. CD4+ but not CD8+ TCR diversity rose significantly by C4D1.

Here immunoSEQ multiplex PCR was the method, and the copy in TCRdb shows in-frame clones only, minus some. This table has about 27,000 clones, roughly 85% appearing once. The material was CD4+ T cells from blood, obtained before the fourth cycle of nivolumab. This clonotype was obtained from a human donor with classical Hodgkin lymphoma. V is TRBV7-2 and J is TRBJ1-2; D gene uncertain. CDR3 amino acids: CASSFNGYGYTF. CDR3 DNA: TGTGCCAGCAGCTTCAATGGGTATGGCTACACCTTC.